These T cell receptor beta chains were read from a single sample in a study of metastatic and nonmetastatic thyroid tumors. TCRdb re-called the PCR reads through MiXCR. The data hold tens of thousands of clones, with 25% to 30% observed a single time. Sequences were obtained from blood. The receptors originated from a female donor with papillary thyroid cancer or a benign thyroid nodule (not recorded which). Some clones in this sample may be carry-over from other donors' samples. Both conserved end residues are part of each CDR3. Each record gives: V gene, J gene, D gene, clone size, CDR3 DNA, CDR3 protein. A D gene is named only where the DNA matches it firmly. For some rows the clone size is stated as once, few or many, or as a class when expanded; others skip it.

TRBV11-2	TRBJ2-2	.	.	TGTGCCAGCAGCCCCTTAGCGGTGTCCACCGGGGAGCTGTTTTTT	CASSPLAVSTGELFF
TRBV28	TRBJ1-5	.	few	TGTGCCAGCAGTTCATTAGGGCCTAATCAACCCCAGCATTTT	CASSSLGPNQPQHF
TRBV28	TRBJ2-7	.	few	TGTGCCAGCAGTTCAACGGTCTACGATCAGTACTTC	CASSSTVYDQYF
TRBV6-5	TRBJ2-5	TRBD1	.	TGTGCCAGCAGTTTATACCAGGGGGCCCAAGAGACCCAGTACTTC	CASSLYQGAQETQYF
TRBV12-3/TRBV12-4	TRBJ1-3	TRBD1	few	TGTGCCAGCAGTTTTGGAGGGACAGGGGTATACACCATATATTTT	CASSFGGTGVYTIYF
TRBV6-1	TRBJ1-2	TRBD1	few	TGTGCCAGCAGACTAACAGGGGCTTTTGGCTACACCTTC	CASRLTGAFGYTF
TRBV7-2	TRBJ2-7	TRBD2	few	TGTGCCAGCAGCTCCGTGGCGGGAGGGCACGAGCAGTACTTC	CASSSVAGGHEQYF
TRBV6-2/TRBV6-3	TRBJ2-7	.	many	TGTGCCAGCACCCAATCCGCCGGAGGACCGGACGAGCAGTACTTC	CASTQSAGGPDEQYF
TRBV20-1	TRBJ2-1	.	.	TGCAGTGGTAGGCGGGGCTCCTACAATGAGCAGTTCTTC	CSGRRGSYNEQFF
TRBV10-1	TRBJ1-1	.	few	TGCGCCAGCAGTGAGTCTAGGACCAACACTGAAGCTTTCTTT	CASSESRTNTEAFF
TRBV12-3/TRBV12-4	TRBJ2-7	.	few	TGTGCCAGCAGTCCCGGTCCGGGACTTGCCTACGAGCAGTACTTC	CASSPGPGLAYEQYF
TRBV20-1	TRBJ2-7	.	.	TGCAGTGCTAGAGAAAACCCAGGGGCGAGGGGTTCCGAGCAGTACTTC	CSARENPGARGSEQYF